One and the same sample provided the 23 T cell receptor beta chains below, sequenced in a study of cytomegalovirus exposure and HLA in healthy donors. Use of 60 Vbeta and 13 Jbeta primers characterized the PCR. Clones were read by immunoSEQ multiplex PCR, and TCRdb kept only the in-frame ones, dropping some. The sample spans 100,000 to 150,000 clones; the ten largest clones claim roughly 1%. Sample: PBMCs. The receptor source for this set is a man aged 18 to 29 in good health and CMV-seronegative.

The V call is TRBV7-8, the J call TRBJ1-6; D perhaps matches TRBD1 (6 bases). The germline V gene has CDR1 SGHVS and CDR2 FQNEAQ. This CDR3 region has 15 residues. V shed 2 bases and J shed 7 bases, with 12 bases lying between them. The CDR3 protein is CASSLLSGTNSPLHF. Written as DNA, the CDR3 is TGTGCCAGCAGCTTATTGTCGGGGACAAATTCACCCCTCCACTTT.

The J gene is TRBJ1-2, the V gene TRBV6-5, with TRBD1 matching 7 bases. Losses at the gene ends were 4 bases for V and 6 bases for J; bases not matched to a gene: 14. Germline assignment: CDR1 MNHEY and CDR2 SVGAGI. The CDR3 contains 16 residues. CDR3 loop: CASSFRLWDSQNGYTF. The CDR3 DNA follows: TGTGCCAGCAGTTTTAGACTTTGGGACAGTCAGAATGGCTACACCTTC.

Here the CDR3 DNA reads TGTGCCCTCGTAGGTCAGGCCCGGCCTGGAAACACCATATATTTT. This sequence encodes CALVGQARPGNTIYF. The chain links TRBV7-9 to TRBJ1-3; D uncertain. Between the trimmed V and J ends, which lost 11 bases and 2 bases, there was a span of 19 bases. This CDR3 spans 15 amino acids. Germline-derived CDR1 and CDR2 are SEHNR and FQNEAQ (reference sequence).

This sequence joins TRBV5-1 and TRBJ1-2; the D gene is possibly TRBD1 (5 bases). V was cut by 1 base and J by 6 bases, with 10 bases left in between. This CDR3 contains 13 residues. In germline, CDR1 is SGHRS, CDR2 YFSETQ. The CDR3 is CASSLQGADGYTF. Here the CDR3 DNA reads TGCGCCAGCAGCTTGCAAGGGGCTGATGGCTACACCTTC.

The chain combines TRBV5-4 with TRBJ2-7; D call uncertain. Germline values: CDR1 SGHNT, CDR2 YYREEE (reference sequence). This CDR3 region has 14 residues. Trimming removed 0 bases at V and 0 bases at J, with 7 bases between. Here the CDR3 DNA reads TGTGCCAGCAGCTTGGACAGAACCTCCTACGAGCAGTACTTC. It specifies CASSLDRTSYEQYF.

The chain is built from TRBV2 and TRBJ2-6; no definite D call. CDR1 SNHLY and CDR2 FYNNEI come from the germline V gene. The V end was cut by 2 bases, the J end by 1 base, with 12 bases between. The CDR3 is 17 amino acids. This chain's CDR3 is CASSERSPTSGANVLTF. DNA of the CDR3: TGTGCCAGCAGTGAAAGGAGTCCCACTTCTGGGGCCAACGTCCTGACTTTC. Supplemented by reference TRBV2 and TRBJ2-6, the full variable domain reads EPEVTQTPSHQVTQMGQEVILRCVPISNHLYFYWYRQILGQKVEFLVSFYNNEISEKSEIFDDQFSVERPDGSNFTLKIRSTKLEDSAMYFCASSERSPTSGANVLTFGAGSRLTVL.

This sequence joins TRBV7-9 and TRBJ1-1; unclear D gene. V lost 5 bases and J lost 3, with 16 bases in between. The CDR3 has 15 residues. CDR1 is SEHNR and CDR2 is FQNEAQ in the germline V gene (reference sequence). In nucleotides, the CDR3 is TGTGCCAGCAGCCCGCCTTCGTGGAGAGACACTGAAGCTTTCTTT. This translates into CASSPPSWRDTEAFF.

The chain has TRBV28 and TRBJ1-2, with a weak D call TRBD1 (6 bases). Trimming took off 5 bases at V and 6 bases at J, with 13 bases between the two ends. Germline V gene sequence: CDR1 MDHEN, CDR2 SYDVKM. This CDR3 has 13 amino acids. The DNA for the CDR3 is TGTGCCAGCAGTGCTGGGACAAGTAATGGCTACACCTTC. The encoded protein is CASSAGTSNGYTF.

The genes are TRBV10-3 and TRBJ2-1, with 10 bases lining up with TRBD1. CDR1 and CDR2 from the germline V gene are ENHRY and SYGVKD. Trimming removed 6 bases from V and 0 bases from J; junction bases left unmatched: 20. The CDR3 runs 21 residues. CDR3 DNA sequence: TGTGCCATCAGCGACAGGGGGCTGGGCGGTTCGCGGGGGGCCTCCTACAATGAGCAGTTCTTC. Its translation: CAISDRGLGGSRGASYNEQFF.

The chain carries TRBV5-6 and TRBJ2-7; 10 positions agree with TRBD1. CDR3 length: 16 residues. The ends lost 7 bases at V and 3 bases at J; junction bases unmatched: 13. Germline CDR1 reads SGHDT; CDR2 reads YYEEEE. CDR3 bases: TGTGCCAGCGCATTTAGATCCGGGACAGGGGTCTACGAGCAGTACTTC. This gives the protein CASAFRSGTGVYEQYF.

The CDR3 here is CASSSRQGNYGYTF. The DNA of the CDR3 is TGTGCCAGTAGCTCTCGACAGGGCAACTATGGCTACACCTTC. This chain connects TRBV19 to TRBJ1-2; 7 bases match TRBD1. This CDR3 has 14 amino acids. The trim removed 6 bases at V and 2 bases at J, leaving 6 bases unmatched. In germline, CDR1 is LNHDA, CDR2 SQIVND (reference sequence). Drawing the rest from reference TRBV19 and TRBJ1-2, the complete variable domain is DGGITQSPKYLFRKEGQNVTLSCEQNLNHDAMYWYRQDPGQGLRLIYYSQIVNDFQKGDIAEGYSVSREKKESFPLTVTSAQKNPTAFYLCASSSRQGNYGYTFGSGTRLTVV.

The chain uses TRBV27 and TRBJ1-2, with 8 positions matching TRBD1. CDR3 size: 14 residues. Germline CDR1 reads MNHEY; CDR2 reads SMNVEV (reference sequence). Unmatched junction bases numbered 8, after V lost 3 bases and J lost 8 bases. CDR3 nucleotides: TGTGCCAGCAGTTTTGACAGGGGAGGTCGGGGCTACACCTTC. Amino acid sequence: CASSFDRGGRGYTF.

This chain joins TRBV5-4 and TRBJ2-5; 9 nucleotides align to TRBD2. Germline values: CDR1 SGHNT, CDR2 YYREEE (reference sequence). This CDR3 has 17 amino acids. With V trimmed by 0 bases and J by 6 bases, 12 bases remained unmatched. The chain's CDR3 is CASSLGGSGGPRKTQYF. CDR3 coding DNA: TGTGCCAGCAGCTTGGGAGGTAGCGGGGGACCCCGGAAGACCCAGTACTTC.

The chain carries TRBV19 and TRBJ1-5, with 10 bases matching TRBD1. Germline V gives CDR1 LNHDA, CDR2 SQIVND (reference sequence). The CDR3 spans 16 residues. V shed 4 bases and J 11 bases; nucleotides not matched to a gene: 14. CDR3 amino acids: CASSNHGTGAPQAQHF. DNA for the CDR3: TGTGCCAGTAGTAACCACGGGACAGGGGCACCTCAAGCCCAGCATTTT. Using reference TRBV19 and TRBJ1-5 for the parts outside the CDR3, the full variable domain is DGGITQSPKYLFRKEGQNVTLSCEQNLNHDAMYWYRQDPGQGLRLIYYSQIVNDFQKGDIAEGYSVSREKKESFPLTVTSAQKNPTAFYLCASSNHGTGAPQAQHFGDGTRLSIL.

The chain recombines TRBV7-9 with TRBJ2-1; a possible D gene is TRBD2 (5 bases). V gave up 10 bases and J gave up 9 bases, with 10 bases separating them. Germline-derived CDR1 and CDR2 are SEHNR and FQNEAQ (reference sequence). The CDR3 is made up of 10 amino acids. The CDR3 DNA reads TGTGCCACGAGCGAGGGTGAGCAGTTCTTC. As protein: CATSEGEQFF.

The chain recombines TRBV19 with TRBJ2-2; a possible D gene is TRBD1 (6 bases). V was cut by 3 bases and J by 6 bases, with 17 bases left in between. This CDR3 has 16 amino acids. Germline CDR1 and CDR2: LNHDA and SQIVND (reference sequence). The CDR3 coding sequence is TGTGCCAGTAGTATCGGGACACCCTCGGGCGCCGGGGAGCTGTTTTTT. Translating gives CASSIGTPSGAGELFF.

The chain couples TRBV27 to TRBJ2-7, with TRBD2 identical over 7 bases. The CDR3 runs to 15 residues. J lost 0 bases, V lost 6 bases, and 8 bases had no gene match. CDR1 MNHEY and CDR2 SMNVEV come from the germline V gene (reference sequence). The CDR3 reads CASRERGGSSYEQYF. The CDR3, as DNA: TGTGCCAGCAGGGAGCGGGGCGGGAGCTCCTACGAGCAGTACTTC.

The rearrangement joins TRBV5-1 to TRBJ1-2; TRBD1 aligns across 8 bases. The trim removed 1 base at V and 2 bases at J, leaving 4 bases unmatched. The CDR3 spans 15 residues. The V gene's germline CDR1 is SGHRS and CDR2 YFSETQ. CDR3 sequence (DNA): TGCGCCAGCAGCTTGTATCAGGGGGCGAACTATGGCTACACCTTC. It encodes CASSLYQGANYGYTF.

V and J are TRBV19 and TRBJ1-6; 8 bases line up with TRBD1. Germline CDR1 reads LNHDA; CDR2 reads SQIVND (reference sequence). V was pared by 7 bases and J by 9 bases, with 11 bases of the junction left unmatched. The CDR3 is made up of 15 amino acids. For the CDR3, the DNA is TGTGCCAGTACCATAGACAGGGGTGGGAGTTCACCCCTCCACTTT. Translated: CASTIDRGGSSPLHF. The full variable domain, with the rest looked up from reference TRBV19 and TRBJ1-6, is DGGITQSPKYLFRKEGQNVTLSCEQNLNHDAMYWYRQDPGQGLRLIYYSQIVNDFQKGDIAEGYSVSREKKESFPLTVTSAQKNPTAFYLCASTIDRGGSSPLHFGNGTRLTVT.

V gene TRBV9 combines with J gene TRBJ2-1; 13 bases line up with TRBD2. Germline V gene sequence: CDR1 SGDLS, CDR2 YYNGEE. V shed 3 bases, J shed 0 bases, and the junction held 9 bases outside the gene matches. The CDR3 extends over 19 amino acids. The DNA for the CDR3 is TGTGCCAGCAGCGGGACTAGCGGGGGCCGACCTTCCTCCTACAATGAGCAGTTCTTC. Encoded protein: CASSGTSGGRPSSYNEQFF.

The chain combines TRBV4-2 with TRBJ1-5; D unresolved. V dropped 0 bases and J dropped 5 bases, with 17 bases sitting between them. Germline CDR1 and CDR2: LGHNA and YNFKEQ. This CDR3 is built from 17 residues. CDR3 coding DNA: TGTGCCAGCAGCCAAGATCAAAGGCGTAAAGAGGATCAGCCCCAGCATTTT. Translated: CASSQDQRRKEDQPQHF.

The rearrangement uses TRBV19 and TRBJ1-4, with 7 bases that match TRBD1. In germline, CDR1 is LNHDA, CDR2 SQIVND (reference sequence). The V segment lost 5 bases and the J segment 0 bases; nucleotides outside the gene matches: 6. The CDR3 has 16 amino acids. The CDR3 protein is CASSPDREATNEKLFF. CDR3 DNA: TGTGCCAGTAGTCCAGACAGGGAGGCAACTAATGAAAAACTGTTTTTT.

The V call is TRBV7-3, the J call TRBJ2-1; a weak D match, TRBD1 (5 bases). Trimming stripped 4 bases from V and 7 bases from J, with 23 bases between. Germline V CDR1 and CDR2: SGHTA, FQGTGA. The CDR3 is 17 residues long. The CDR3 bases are TGTGCCAGCAGCTCCGAATTAACAGGTCGTCCCCCTAATGAGCAGTTCTTC. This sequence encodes CASSSELTGRPPNEQFF.